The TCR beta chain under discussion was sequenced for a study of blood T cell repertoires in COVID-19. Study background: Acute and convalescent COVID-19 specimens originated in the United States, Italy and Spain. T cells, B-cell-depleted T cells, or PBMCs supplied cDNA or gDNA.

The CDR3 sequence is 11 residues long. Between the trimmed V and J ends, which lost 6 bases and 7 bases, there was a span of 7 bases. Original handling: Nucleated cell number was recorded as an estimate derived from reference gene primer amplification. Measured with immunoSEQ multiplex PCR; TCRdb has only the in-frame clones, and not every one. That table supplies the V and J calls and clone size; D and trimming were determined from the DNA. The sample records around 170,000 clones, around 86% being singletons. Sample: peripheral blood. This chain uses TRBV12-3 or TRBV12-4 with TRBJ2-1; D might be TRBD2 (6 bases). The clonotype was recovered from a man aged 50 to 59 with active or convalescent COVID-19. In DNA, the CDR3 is TGTGCCAGCAGCCGGGAGAATGAGCAGTTCTTC. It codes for CASSRENEQFF.